This record covers a single T cell receptor (beta chain). Its antigen is not known. V lost 6 bases, J lost 4 bases, and 12 bases lay in between. This CDR3 is 13 amino acids long. Germline CDR1 MNHEY, CDR2 SVGAGI. These data are taken from a study of T cell responses to AZD1222 COVID-19 vaccine. Libraries were prepared by immunoSEQ multiplex PCR; TCRdb keeps only in-frame clonotypes and omits some of them. The profile covers some 150,000 clones, with about 93% appearing a single time and 4.5% to 6.5% taken by the ten largest. Study-level findings and limits: The span of vaccine-associated CD4 TCRs extended across spike, with dominance at 160-218 and 743-854.

The chain uses TRBV6-5 and TRBJ1-2, with D maybe TRBD1 (6 bases). The input for sequencing was peripheral blood, taken on day 0 of AZD1222 vaccination. The source is an adult in good health. CDR3 DNA sequence: TGTGCCAGCAGCCTAGAGGGGGGCTATGGCTACACCTTC. Amino acids: CASSLEGGYGYTF.